This T cell receptor (beta chain) stems from a study of regulatory T cells in long-lasting Graves disease. This CDR3 is 15 amino acids long. Trimming removed 6 bases from V and 1 base from J; junction bases left unmatched: 4. CDR1 SGHTA and CDR2 FQGTGA come from the germline V gene. This clonotype has ten or more counts. Arm-PCR of CDR3 regions and iRepertoire HTBI primers were the basis on which TCR beta libraries were built. As handled by the study authors: Overall, samples carried over 60 TRBV and over 12 TRBJ segments. Via MiXCR, TCRdb re-called the multiplex PCR reads, giving one row per CDR3 protein. TCRdb, not the original authors, processed these V and J calls. The profile shows 400,000 to 500,000 distinct CDR3 sequences, 12% to 15% of them singletons. Time point noted: newly diagnosed GD, antithyroid drugs for less than 3 months. Isolated PBMC RNA provided the starting material for the TCR library.

The sample was also linked to a second study, of T cells in Graves' hyperthyroidism and ophthalmopathy. That report adds: Each diagnosis was grounded in clinical symptoms, serum thyroxine and TRAb, thyroid ultrasound, and orbital computed tomography. A set of HTBI primers served as the primers for a first-round RT-PCR of the TCR CDR3.

The chain carries TRBV7-3 and TRBJ2-1; 9 bases agree with TRBD2. This sequence originates from a woman between 50 and 59 years old with Graves disease. The sequences come from peripheral blood mononuclear cells (PBMCs), collected at new diagnosis, from a patient treated with antithyroid drugs. The CDR3 sequence: CASSFSGGSYNEQFF. The CDR3 DNA sequence: TGTGCCAGCAGTTTTAGCGGGGGATCCTACAATGAGCAGTTCTTC. The complete variable domain, with remaining parts taken from reference TRBV7-3 and TRBJ2-1, reads GAGVSQTPSNKVTEKGKYVELRCDPISGHTALYWYRQSLGQGPEFLIYFQGTGAADDSGLPNDRFFAVRPEGSVSTLKIQRTERGDSAVYLCASSFSGGSYNEQFFGPGTRLTVL.